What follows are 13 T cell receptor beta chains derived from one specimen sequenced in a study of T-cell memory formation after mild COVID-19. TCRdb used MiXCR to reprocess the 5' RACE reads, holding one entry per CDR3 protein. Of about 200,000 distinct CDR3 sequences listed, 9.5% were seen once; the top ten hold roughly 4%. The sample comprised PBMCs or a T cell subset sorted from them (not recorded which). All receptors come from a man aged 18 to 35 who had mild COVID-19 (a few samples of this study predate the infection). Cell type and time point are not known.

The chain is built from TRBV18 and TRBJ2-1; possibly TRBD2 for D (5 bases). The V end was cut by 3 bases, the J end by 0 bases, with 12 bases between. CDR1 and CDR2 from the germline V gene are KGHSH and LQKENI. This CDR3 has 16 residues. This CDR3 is CASSPGLISSYNEQFF. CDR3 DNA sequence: TGTGCCAGCTCACCTGGACTGATTAGCTCCTACAATGAGCAGTTCTTC.

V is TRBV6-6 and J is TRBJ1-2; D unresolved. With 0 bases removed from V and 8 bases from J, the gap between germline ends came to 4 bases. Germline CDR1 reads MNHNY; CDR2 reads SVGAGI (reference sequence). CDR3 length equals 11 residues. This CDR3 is CASSYSRGYTF. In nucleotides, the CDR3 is TGTGCCAGCAGTTACTCGAGAGGCTACACCTTC.

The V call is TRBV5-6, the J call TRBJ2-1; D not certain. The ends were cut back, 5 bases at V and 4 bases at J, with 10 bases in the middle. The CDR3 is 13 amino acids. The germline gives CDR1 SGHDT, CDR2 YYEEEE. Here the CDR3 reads CASSLRLYNEQFF. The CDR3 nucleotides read TGTGCCAGCAGTCTTAGACTTTACAATGAGCAGTTCTTC.

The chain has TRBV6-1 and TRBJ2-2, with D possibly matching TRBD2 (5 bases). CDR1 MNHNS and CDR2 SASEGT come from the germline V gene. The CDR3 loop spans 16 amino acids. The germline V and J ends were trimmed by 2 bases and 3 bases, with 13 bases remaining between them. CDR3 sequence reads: CASSERASRYTGELFF. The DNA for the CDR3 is TGTGCCAGCAGTGAACGGGCTAGCCGATACACCGGGGAGCTGTTTTTT.

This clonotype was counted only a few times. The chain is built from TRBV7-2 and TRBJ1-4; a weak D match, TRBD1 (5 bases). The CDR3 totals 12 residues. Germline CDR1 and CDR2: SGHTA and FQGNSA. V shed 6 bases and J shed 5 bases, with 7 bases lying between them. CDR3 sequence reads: CASRRGNEKLFF. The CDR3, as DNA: TGTGCCAGCAGGCGGGGGAATGAAAAACTGTTTTTT. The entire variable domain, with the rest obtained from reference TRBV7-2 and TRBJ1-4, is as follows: GAGVSQSPSNKVTEKGKDVELRCDPISGHTALYWYRQSLGQGLEFLIYFQGNSAPDKSGLPSDRFSAERTGGSVSTLTIQRTQQEDSAVYLCASRRGNEKLFFGSGTQLSVL.

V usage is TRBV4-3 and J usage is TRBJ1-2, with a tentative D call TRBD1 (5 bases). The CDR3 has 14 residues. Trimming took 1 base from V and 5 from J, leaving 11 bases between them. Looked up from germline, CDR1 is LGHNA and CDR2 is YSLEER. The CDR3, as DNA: TGCGCCAGCAGCCAAGCGCGGAGGGGATATGGCTACACCTTC. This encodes CASSQARRGYGYTF.

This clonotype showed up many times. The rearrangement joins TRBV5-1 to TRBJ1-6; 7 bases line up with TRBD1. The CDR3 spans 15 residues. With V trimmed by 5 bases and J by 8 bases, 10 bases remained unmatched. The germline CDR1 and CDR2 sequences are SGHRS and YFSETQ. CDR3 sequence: CASRTGRGIDSPLHF. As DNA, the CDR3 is TGCGCCAGCAGGACAGGGCGAGGGATCGATTCACCCCTCCACTTT.

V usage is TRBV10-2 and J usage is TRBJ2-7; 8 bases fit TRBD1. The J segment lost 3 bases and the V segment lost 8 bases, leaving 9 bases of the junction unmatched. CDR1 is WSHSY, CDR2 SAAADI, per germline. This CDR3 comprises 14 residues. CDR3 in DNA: TGCGCCAGCGGGGGGACAGGAGATCTCTACGAGCAGTACTTC. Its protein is CASGGTGDLYEQYF.

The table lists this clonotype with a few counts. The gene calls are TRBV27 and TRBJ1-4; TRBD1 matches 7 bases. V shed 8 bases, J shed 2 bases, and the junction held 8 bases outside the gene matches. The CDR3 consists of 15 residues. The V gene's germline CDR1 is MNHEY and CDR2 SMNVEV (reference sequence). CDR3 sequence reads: CASHTGAGTNEKLFF. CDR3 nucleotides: TGTGCCAGCCACACAGGGGCCGGTACTAATGAAAAACTGTTTTTT.

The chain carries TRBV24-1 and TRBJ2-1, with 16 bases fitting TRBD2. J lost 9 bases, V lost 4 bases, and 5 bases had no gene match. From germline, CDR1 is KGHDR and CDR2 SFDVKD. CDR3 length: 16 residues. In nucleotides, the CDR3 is TGTGCCACCAGTGACCCGGGACTAGCGGGGGGGGTTGAGCAGTTCTTC. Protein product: CATSDPGLAGGVEQFF.

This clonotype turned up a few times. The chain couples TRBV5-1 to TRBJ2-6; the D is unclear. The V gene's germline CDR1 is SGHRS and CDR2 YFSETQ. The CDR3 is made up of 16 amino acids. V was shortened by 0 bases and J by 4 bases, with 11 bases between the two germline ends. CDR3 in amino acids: CASSLGVVTGANVLTF. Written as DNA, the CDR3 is TGCGCCAGCAGCTTGGGGGTTGTAACGGGGGCCAACGTCCTGACTTTC.

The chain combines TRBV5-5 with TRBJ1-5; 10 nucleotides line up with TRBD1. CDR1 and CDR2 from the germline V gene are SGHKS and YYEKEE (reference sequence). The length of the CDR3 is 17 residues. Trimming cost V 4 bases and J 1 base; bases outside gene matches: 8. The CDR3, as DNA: TGTGCCAGCAGCCCGGGACAGGGGTTGAGGAGCAATCAGCCCCAGCATTTT. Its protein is CASSPGQGLRSNQPQHF.

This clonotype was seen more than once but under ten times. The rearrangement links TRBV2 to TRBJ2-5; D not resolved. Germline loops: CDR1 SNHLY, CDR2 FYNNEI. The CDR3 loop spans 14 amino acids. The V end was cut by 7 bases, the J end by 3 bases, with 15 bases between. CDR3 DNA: TGTGCCAGCACCTACACGGACCGGGAAGAGACCCAGTACTTC. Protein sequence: CASTYTDREETQYF.